Listed below are T cell receptor beta chains from one sample, sequenced in a study of multiple sclerosis patients with progressive multifocal leukoencephalopathy. TCRdb's copy holds only in-frame clones and misses some; the assay was immunoSEQ multiplex PCR. The repertoire consists of more than 30,000 clones, with over 80% occurring once and the leading ten covering 5.7%. The material sequenced was PBMCs, taken from a patient treated with natalizumab. These receptor sequences come from a woman aged 40 to 55 with progressive multifocal leukoencephalopathy. Each CDR3 is given with its conserved first and last residue. A D gene is named only where the DNA matches it firmly. Some rows mark clone size as missing; the rest say once, few, many or name a class of expanded clone.

size,V,J,D,DNA,CDR3
few,TRBV13,TRBJ1-6,.,TGTGCCAGCAGGTTAAGGGGGGGGTCGGAATCACCCCTCCACTTT,CASRLRGGSESPLHF
.,TRBV29-1,TRBJ2-2,TRBD2,TGCAGCGGCGGTACGAGCGGGGGAAGGGCCGGGGAGCTGTTTTTT,CSGGTSGGRAGELFF
.,TRBV6-5,TRBJ1-5,.,TGTGCCAGCAGATCGGGGACACATCAGCCCCAGCATTTT,CASRSGTHQPQHF
.,TRBV7-2,TRBJ2-1,TRBD1,TGTGCCAGCAGCTTTGGCCGGGACAGGGGATTTCTAGGATATAATGAGCAGTTCTTC,CASSFGRDRGFLGYNEQFF
once,TRBV5-1,TRBJ2-5,.,TGCGCCAGCAGCTTGGGGGGCCGGGACAATAACTTCCAAGAGACCCAGTACTTC,CASSLGGRDNNFQETQYF
.,TRBV7-2,TRBJ2-7,.,TGTGCCAGCAGCTTAGCCCTGGGTCAGCAATACTTC,CASSLALGQQYF
.,TRBV28,TRBJ1-3,TRBD1,TGTGCCAGCAGTCGAGCCGGGACAGGGGGCAGAGACACCATATATTTT,CASSRAGTGGRDTIYF
once,TRBV19,TRBJ2-7,.,TGTGCCAGTACTCTCCGGCAGGGAACTACGGAGCAGTACTTC,CASTLRQGTTEQYF
.,TRBV7-6,TRBJ2-2,TRBD1,TGTGCCAGCAGGCCGACAGGGACGAACACCGGGGAGCTGTTTTTT,CASRPTGTNTGELFF
.,TRBV4-3,TRBJ1-3,.,TGCGCCAGCAGCCAGTTAGTGGGGTCTGGAAACACCATATATTTT,CASSQLVGSGNTIYF
.,TRBV9,TRBJ2-2,.,TGTGCCAGCAGCGTAGTCTTACAGGGTGACACCGGGGAGCTGTTTTTT,CASSVVLQGDTGELFF
.,TRBV4-2,TRBJ2-3,.,TGTGCCAGCAGCCAAGGGCTAGCAGTAGATACGCAGTATTTT,CASSQGLAVDTQYF
once,TRBV28,TRBJ2-5,.,TGTGCCAGCAGTTCGGTAGGGCAAGAGACCCAGTACTTC,CASSSVGQETQYF
.,TRBV7-2,TRBJ2-2,.,TGTGCCAGCAGCTTAGAGGGGCGACCGAGGGGCGGGGAGCTGTTTTTT,CASSLEGRPRGGELFF
.,TRBV7-9,TRBJ2-1,TRBD1,TGTGCCAGCAGCCTAGGGACAGGCCACTACAATGAGCAGTTCTTC,CASSLGTGHYNEQFF
few,TRBV6-6,TRBJ2-5,TRBD2,TGTGCCAGCAGTCCGGGGGGGGGCAATCAGGAGACCCAGTACTTC,CASSPGGGNQETQYF
.,TRBV27,TRBJ1-4,TRBD1,TGTGCCAGCAGTCGACAGGGGACAAATGAAAAACTGTTTTTT,CASSRQGTNEKLFF
.,TRBV7-6,TRBJ2-7,TRBD2,TGTGCCAGCAGCCAGCGGGGGCCCAGCTCCTACGAGCAGTACTTC,CASSQRGPSSYEQYF
.,TRBV15,TRBJ2-5,TRBD1,TGTGCCACCGCCAAGACACAGGGGAATTGGGAGACCCAGTACTTC,CATAKTQGNWETQYF
.,TRBV6-5,TRBJ2-7,.,TGTGCCAGCAGCTTATCAGGCTCCTACGAGCAGTACTTC,CASSLSGSYEQYF
.,TRBV2,TRBJ2-5,TRBD2,TGTGCCAGCAGTGAGGGCGGGGGATTCCAAGAGACCCAGTACTTC,CASSEGGGFQETQYF
once,TRBV2,TRBJ2-5,TRBD2,TGTGCCAGCAGTGTGGGACTAGCGGGGCCAGAGACCCAGTACTTC,CASSVGLAGPETQYF
.,TRBV7-3,TRBJ2-2,.,TGTGCCAGCAGCATTAGCGGGAACACCGGGGAGCTGTTTTTT,CASSISGNTGELFF
.,TRBV4-2,TRBJ2-3,.,TGTGCCAGCAGCCAAGCGGAAGATACGCAGTATTTT,CASSQAEDTQYF
.,TRBV28,TRBJ2-7,.,TGTGCCAGCAGAGGGGGGAGCGGGAACCCATACTCCTACGAGCAGTACTTC,CASRGGSGNPYSYEQYF
.,TRBV5-4,TRBJ2-3,TRBD2,TGTGCCAGCAGCCCCGGGACTAGCGGGGGGTTAGATACGCAGTATTTT,CASSPGTSGGLDTQYF
few,TRBV18,TRBJ1-1,.,TGTGCCAGCTCACCAGAGACAAGGAACACTGAAGCTTTCTTT,CASSPETRNTEAFF
once,TRBV4-1,TRBJ1-2,.,TGCGCCAGCAGCCGAATCATGGGGGTCGATGGCTACACCTTC,CASSRIMGVDGYTF
.,TRBV28,TRBJ1-4,.,TGTGCCAGCAGTTTACAGGGGCGGTATGAAAAACTGTTTTTT,CASSLQGRYEKLFF
.,TRBV7-2,TRBJ1-6,TRBD1,TGTGCCAGCAGTGGGACAGGGGGGCCTCCGGGGAATTCACCCCTCCACTTT,CASSGTGGPPGNSPLHF
.,TRBV6-5,TRBJ1-5,.,TGTGCCAGCAGAGAGGCTCAGCCCCAGCATTTT,CASREAQPQHF
.,TRBV7-8,TRBJ2-6,TRBD1,TGTGCCAGCAGCCCCCGGGACAGGGTTCGTAGTGGGGCCAACGTCCTGACTTTC,CASSPRDRVRSGANVLTF
.,TRBV6-4,TRBJ1-6,.,TGTGCCAGCAGTGACTCAGTGGGGAATTCACCCCTCCACTTT,CASSDSVGNSPLHF
.,TRBV11-2,TRBJ2-2,.,TGTGCCAGCAGCCTGCTCGACACCGGGGAGCTGTTTTTT,CASSLLDTGELFF
.,TRBV18,TRBJ2-5,.,TGTGCCAGCTCACCACCTACCGGGAATAAAGAGACCCAGTACTTC,CASSPPTGNKETQYF
.,TRBV5-1,TRBJ1-2,.,TGCGCCAGCAGCTTACGCCAGCCGGGGGGCTATGGCTACACCTTC,CASSLRQPGGYGYTF
.,TRBV18,TRBJ2-7,TRBD1,TGTGCCAGCTCTCCAGGGACAGGAGCCTACGAGCAGTACTTC,CASSPGTGAYEQYF
.,TRBV19,TRBJ2-1,.,TGTGCCAGTAGGCGACAGACCGGCCCCTACAATGAGCAGTTCTTC,CASRRQTGPYNEQFF
.,TRBV7-9,TRBJ2-1,TRBD2,TGTGCCAGCAGCTTAGTAGGCGGGGGGGCGGAAGAGCAGTTCTTC,CASSLVGGGAEEQFF
.,TRBV11-2,TRBJ2-7,.,TGTGCCAGCAGCTTCGAGCCGTCCTACGAGCAGTACTTC,CASSFEPSYEQYF